The entry below gives a single TCR beta chain sequence along with its context. The repertoire was sequenced with immunoSEQ multiplex PCR; TCRdb's copy has only in-frame clones and lacks some. The table has about 170,000 clones, more than 75% seen once. While infection was still active, Seattle patients were enrolled and then followed longitudinally. The CDR3 covers 14 residues. V shed 4 bases and J 0 bases; nucleotides not matched to a gene: 2. Germline V gene sequence: CDR1 LGHDT, CDR2 YNNKEL (reference sequence). The source of the sample is a study of blood T cell repertoires in COVID-19. Turning to the study itself: From the United States, Italy and Spain came samples of acute and convalescent COVID-19. PBMCs, B-cell-depleted T cells, or T cells were the source of the cDNA or gDNA that made up the material.

This TCR was sampled from a man aged 55-75 years with COVID-19, enrolled during active disease. The chain combines TRBV3-1 (or the pseudogene TRBV3-2) with TRBJ1-2; 7 positions match TRBD1. The sample comprised peripheral blood. Here the CDR3 reads CASSRDSTNYGYTF. CDR3 DNA sequence: TGTGCCAGCAGCCGGGACAGCACTAACTATGGCTACACCTTC.